These 25 T cell receptor beta chains were sequenced from one sample in a study of early T cells in non-severe SARS-CoV-2 infection. Using its own MiXCR run on the 5' RACE reads, TCRdb lists one record per CDR3 protein. The data show about 27,000 distinct CDR3 sequences, 4.4% seen once. Sequencing was performed on whole blood. The receptors here all came from an adult who was a healthcare worker with PCR-confirmed SARS-CoV-2 infection or an uninfected control (not recorded which).

This clonotype was counted many times. The chain recombines TRBV24-1 with TRBJ2-2; 11 bases align to TRBD1. After removal of 4 bases from V and 7 bases from J, the junction contained 7 bases not matched to a gene. The CDR3 runs 16 residues. Germline lookup yields CDR1 KGHDR and CDR2 SFDVKD. CDR3 amino acids: CATSEPKDRGHGELFF. DNA for the CDR3: TGTGCCACCAGTGAACCCAAGGACAGGGGGCACGGGGAGCTGTTTTTT.

This clonotype was counted at least ten times. The chain is built from TRBV4-3 and TRBJ2-1; TRBD2 matches at 7 bases. Germline V gene lookup returns CDR1 LGHNA and CDR2 YSLEER. The CDR3 extends over 16 amino acids. Losses at the gene ends were 5 bases for V and 2 bases for J; bases not matched to a gene: 9. DNA for the CDR3: TGCGCCAGCAGCTACGACCCTAGCGGAGCCTACAATGAGCAGTTCTTC. Amino acid sequence: CASSYDPSGAYNEQFF.

This clonotype appeared many times. J is TRBJ2-1 and V is TRBV7-9, with a possible D match to TRBD2 (6 bases). The CDR3 sequence is 13 residues long. V dropped 4 bases and J dropped 5 bases, with 9 bases sitting between them. In germline, CDR1 is SEHNR, CDR2 FQNEAQ (reference sequence). CDR3 protein: CASSYSGNNEQFF. The CDR3 DNA follows: TGTGCCAGCAGCTATAGCGGCAACAATGAGCAGTTCTTC.

This chain connects TRBV5-1 to TRBJ1-1; tentatively, D is TRBD1 (5 bases). This CDR3 has 14 amino acids. The V end lost 0 bases, the J end lost 1 base, and 7 bases lay between the germline ends. From germline, CDR1 is SGHRS and CDR2 YFSETQ. The DNA for the CDR3 is TGCGCCAGCAGCTTGGGACAGACGAACACTGAAGCTTTCTTT. It yields the protein CASSLGQTNTEAFF.

This clonotype has more than one count but fewer than ten. This chain joins TRBV5-5 and TRBJ2-1; 10 positions match TRBD2. In germline, CDR1 is SGHKS, CDR2 YYEKEE (reference sequence). The CDR3 is 16 residues long. V lost 3 bases and J lost 3; bases outside the gene matches: 6. CDR3 coding DNA: TGTGCCAGCAGCTCTTTCACTAGCGGGATCTACAATGAGCAGTTCTTC. It codes for CASSSFTSGIYNEQFF.

This clonotype occurred many times. The chain combines TRBV11-3 with TRBJ2-1; 11 bases line up with TRBD2. V dropped 4 bases and J dropped 6; count of bases not matched to a gene: 11. CDR1 and CDR2 from the germline V gene are SGHNT and YENEEA. The CDR3 is made up of 17 amino acids. The CDR3 sequence is CASSSKLAGDLPNEQFF. The CDR3 region has the DNA TGTGCCAGCAGCTCTAAACTAGCGGGAGACCTCCCCAATGAGCAGTTCTTC.

This clonotype was recorded many times. This chain uses TRBV18 with TRBJ2-1, with D unresolved. Germline V gene data show CDR1 as KGHSH and CDR2 as LQKENI. This CDR3 contains 13 residues. Trimming left V 3 bases short and J 9 bases short, with 12 bases between. The CDR3 region is CASSPNSPGEQFF. The CDR3 DNA is TGTGCCAGCTCACCTAACTCGCCCGGTGAGCAGTTCTTC.

The table lists this clonotype with many counts. This chain connects TRBV7-2 to TRBJ1-5; no firm D call. The CDR3 covers 13 residues. Trimming left V 5 bases short and J 6 bases short, with 11 bases between. In germline, CDR1 is SGHTA, CDR2 FQGNSA. In DNA form, the CDR3 reads TGTGCCAGCAGCCCAAACACACGTCAGCCCCAGCATTTT. Translating gives CASSPNTRQPQHF.

This clonotype was seen repeatedly, ten times or more. The rearrangement links TRBV7-9 to TRBJ2-7; the D gene could be TRBD1 or TRBD2 (6 bases each). Germline V CDR1 and CDR2: SEHNR, FQNEAQ (reference sequence). CDR3 size: 15 residues. V lost 5 bases to trimming and J lost 5 bases, with 19 bases between them. As DNA, the CDR3 is TGTGCCAGCAGCCCAAGGGGGGTAGCTACGGACGAGCAGTACTTC. This translates into CASSPRGVATDEQYF.

Ten or more counts support this clonotype. The CDR3 region is CASSLVWGENSPLHF. In nucleotides, the CDR3 is TGTGCCAGCAGCCTCGTGTGGGGGGAAAATTCACCCCTCCACTTT. The chain combines TRBV5-5 with TRBJ1-6, with D maybe TRBD1 (5 bases). CDR1 is SGHKS, CDR2 YYEKEE, per germline (reference sequence). The length of the CDR3 is 15 residues. With 4 bases removed from V and 7 bases from J, the gap between germline ends came to 15 bases. Combining the CDR3 with reference TRBV5-5 and TRBJ1-6 gives the whole variable domain DAGVTQSPTHLIKTRGQQVTLRCSPISGHKSVSWYQQVLGQGPQFIFQYYEKEERGRGNFPDRFSARQFPNYSSELNVNALLLGDSALYLCASSLVWGENSPLHFGNGTRLTVT.

This clonotype came up many times. The V call is TRBV5-6, the J call TRBJ2-5; D is uncertain. This CDR3 is built from 11 residues. Trimming took 3 bases from V and 6 from J, leaving 6 bases between them. Germline CDR1 is SGHDT and CDR2 is YYEEEE. DNA of the CDR3: TGTGCCAGCAGCTCGGCGCAGACCCAGTACTTC. Its translation is CASSSAQTQYF.

The genes are TRBV20-1 and TRBJ2-3; D is undetermined. The CDR3 covers 15 residues. CDR1 is DFQATT and CDR2 is SNEGSKA in the germline V gene (reference sequence). V was cut by 3 bases and J by 3 bases, with 16 bases left in between. The chain's CDR3 is CSARDGVDHTDTQYF. The CDR3 DNA reads as TGCAGTGCTAGGGATGGCGTGGACCATACAGATACGCAGTATTTT.

The sample holds many counts of this clonotype. This chain joins TRBV18 and TRBJ2-1, with TRBD1 identical over 7 bases. V lost 4 bases to trimming and J lost 4 bases; unmatched junction nucleotides: 1. This CDR3 contains 13 residues. Germline V gene lookup returns CDR1 KGHSH and CDR2 LQKENI. The CDR3 sequence: CASSRDSYNEQFF. CDR3 in DNA: TGTGCCAGCTCACGGGACAGTTACAATGAGCAGTTCTTC.

This clonotype was seen repeatedly, ten times or more. This chain uses TRBV2 with TRBJ2-2, with 7 bases lining up with TRBD2. From germline, CDR1 is SNHLY and CDR2 FYNNEI. This CDR3 has 14 amino acids. The J segment lost 6 bases and the V segment lost 8 bases, leaving 9 bases of the junction unmatched. CDR3 protein: CASSSAGYAGELFF. CDR3 DNA sequence: TGTGCCAGCTCGTCAGCGGGATACGCCGGGGAGCTGTTTTTT.

In its sample, this clonotype ranks as medium-sized. In nucleotides, the CDR3 is TGCGCCAGCAGCGTGAGGACGTGGGACACCGGGGAGCTGTTTTTT. This codes for CASSVRTWDTGELFF. V and J are TRBV5-1 and TRBJ2-2; no reliable D call. Germline-derived CDR1 and CDR2 are SGHRS and YFSETQ. This CDR3 is built from 15 residues. V lost 4 bases to trimming and J lost 3 bases, with 13 bases between them.

This clonotype was recorded at least ten times. This chain uses TRBV11-1 with TRBJ2-7; 7 bases are a match to TRBD1. The CDR3 runs to 13 residues. J was trimmed by 6 bases and V by 5 bases; bases with no gene match: 7. Looked up from germline, CDR1 is SGHAT and CDR2 is FQDESV (reference sequence). The CDR3 region has the DNA TGTGCCAGCAGCGCCCACAACAGGGGCGAGCAGTACGTC. Amino acid sequence: CASSAHNRGEQYV.

By proportion, this clonotype is medium-sized. The V call is TRBV7-2, the J call TRBJ2-1; 7 bases agree with TRBD2. Germline loops: CDR1 SGHTA, CDR2 FQGNSA. The CDR3 sequence is 17 residues long. The V gene end was trimmed by 2 bases and the J gene end by 2 bases; junction bases not matched to a gene: 9. The CDR3 bases are TGTGCCAGCAGCTTAACGCCGCTAGCGGCCCCCTACAATGAGCAGTTCTTC. Encoded protein: CASSLTPLAAPYNEQFF.

This clonotype was observed a few times. The chain links TRBV18 to TRBJ2-3; D remains ambiguous. Germline assignment: CDR1 KGHSH and CDR2 LQKENI. CDR3 length equals 12 residues. The V end lost 3 bases, the J end lost 4 bases, and 5 bases lay between the germline ends. The CDR3 region is CASSPVSDTQYF. The CDR3 nucleotides are TGTGCCAGCTCACCGGTTTCAGATACGCAGTATTTT.

This clonotype was observed many times. The chain carries TRBV7-2 and TRBJ1-2; D is undetermined. CDR3 size: 15 residues. The germline gives CDR1 SGHTA, CDR2 FQGNSA. Trimming shortened V by 5 bases and J by 7 bases, and 20 bases separated the two germline ends. CDR3 protein: CASSLNPVEGSGYTF. Here the CDR3 DNA reads TGTGCCAGCAGCCTGAACCCGGTGGAAGGGTCTGGCTACACCTTC. Full variable domain (rest looked up from reference TRBV7-2 and TRBJ1-2): GAGVSQSPSNKVTEKGKDVELRCDPISGHTALYWYRQSLGQGLEFLIYFQGNSAPDKSGLPSDRFSAERTGGSVSTLTIQRTQQEDSAVYLCASSLNPVEGSGYTFGSGTRLTVV.

This clonotype came up many times. The chain links TRBV20-1 to TRBJ2-4; D remains unclear. Trimming pared 0 bases from V and 3 bases from J, leaving 12 bases between. CDR1 is DFQATT and CDR2 is SNEGSKA in the germline V gene (reference sequence). The CDR3 spans 15 residues. CDR3 sequence: CSAREALMGKNIQYF. The CDR3 DNA sequence: TGCAGTGCTAGAGAGGCCCTGATGGGCAAAAACATTCAGTACTTC.

This clonotype has a count of ten or more. The V call is TRBV6-4, the J call TRBJ2-1, with TRBD2 matching 10 bases. V shed 0 bases and J 7 bases; nucleotides not matched to a gene: 6. CDR1 is MRHNA, CDR2 SNTAGT, per germline. The CDR3 consists of 16 residues. Here the CDR3 DNA reads TGTGCCAGCAGTGACTCTCCTAGCGGGAGTATGAATGAGCAGTTCTTC. Protein sequence: CASSDSPSGSMNEQFF.

This clonotype has a count of ten or more. The chain uses TRBV11-2 and TRBJ2-1, with D possibly being TRBD2 (6 bases). CDR3 length: 14 residues. Germline CDR1 and CDR2: SGHAT and FQNNGV. The V end was cut by 5 bases, the J end by 6 bases, with 14 bases between. In DNA, the CDR3 is TGTGCCAGCAGCCCAGCGGGTTTGCGCAATGAGCAGTTCTTC. It is translated as CASSPAGLRNEQFF.

This clonotype was found many times. The chain combines TRBV4-1 with TRBJ2-3, with TRBD2 matching over 9 bases. Trimming at V came to 4 bases and at J to 2 bases, leaving 13 bases not matched to a gene. CDR3 length: 18 amino acids. Per the germline V gene, CDR1 is MGHRA and CDR2 is YSYEKL. This chain's CDR3 is CASSPKALREGDTDTQYF. For the CDR3, the DNA is TGCGCCAGCAGCCCCAAAGCATTGCGGGAGGGTGACACAGATACGCAGTATTTT.

This clonotype was seen many times. The chain employs TRBV20-1 and TRBJ2-7, with a possible D match to TRBD2 (6 bases). The germline V and J ends were trimmed by 2 bases and 2 bases, with 19 bases remaining between them. Germline lookup yields CDR1 DFQATT and CDR2 SNEGSKA (reference sequence). This CDR3 spans 16 amino acids. In DNA form, the CDR3 reads TGCAGTGCTAGAAAGGTCGGGAGCGGTATAGCCTACGAGCAGTACTTC. Translated, it gives CSARKVGSGIAYEQYF.

At least ten counts were recorded for this clonotype. This chain uses TRBV12-3 or TRBV12-4 with TRBJ2-5; no reliable D call. With 5 bases removed from V and 5 bases from J, the gap between germline ends came to 12 bases. There are 13 residues in the CDR3. DNA for the CDR3: TGTGCCAGCAGTCCCCCGAATATTGAGACCCAGTACTTC. Its protein is CASSPPNIETQYF.